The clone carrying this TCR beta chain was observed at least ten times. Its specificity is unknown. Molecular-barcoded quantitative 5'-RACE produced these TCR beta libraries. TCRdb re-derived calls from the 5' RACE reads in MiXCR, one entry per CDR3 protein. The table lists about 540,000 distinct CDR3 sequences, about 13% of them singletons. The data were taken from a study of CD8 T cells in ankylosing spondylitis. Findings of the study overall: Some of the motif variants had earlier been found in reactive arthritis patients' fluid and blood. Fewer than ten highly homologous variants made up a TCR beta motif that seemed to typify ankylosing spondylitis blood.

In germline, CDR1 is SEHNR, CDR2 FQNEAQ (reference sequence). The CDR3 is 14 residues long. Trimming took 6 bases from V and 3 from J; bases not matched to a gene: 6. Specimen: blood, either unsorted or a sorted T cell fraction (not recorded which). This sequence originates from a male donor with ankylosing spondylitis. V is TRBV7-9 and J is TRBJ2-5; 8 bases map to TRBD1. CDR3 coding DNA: TGTGCCAGCAGTCGGGACAGGAGAAAAGAGACCCAGTACTTC. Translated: CASSRDRRKETQYF.